These 9 T cell receptor beta chains came from one sample sequenced in a study of blood T cell repertoires in COVID-19 (dated by TCRdb to about 2020). Library generation was performed with the immunoSEQ multiplex PCR assay. Entries here come from immuneACCESS through TCRdb and include only in-frame sequences with V and J called. Some clones fail to appear in such tables; in the studies checked, an unresolved V gene covers under half of the shortfall, and the cause of the remainder is unknown. The sample table shows about 60,000 clones, and roughly nine tenths are seen once. The ten largest make up approximately 7.5% of the sample. The sequenced sample consisted of peripheral blood. These receptor sequences come from a human donor in a cohort sampled during active COVID-19.

The J gene is TRBJ2-1, the V gene TRBV29-1; 11 bases are shared with TRBD2. Germline-derived CDR1 and CDR2 are SQVTM and ANQGSEA. Trimming removed 4 bases from V and 5 bases from J; junction bases left unmatched: 1. This CDR3 has 13 residues. The CDR3 spells CSVGLAGNNEQFF. CDR3 bases: TGCAGCGTTGGACTAGCGGGGAACAATGAGCAGTTCTTC.

The gene calls are TRBV6-6 and TRBJ2-2; D not certain. The V and J ends lost 4 bases and 2 bases respectively, with 8 bases between them. Germline V gene sequence: CDR1 MNHNY, CDR2 SVGAGI (reference sequence). The CDR3 contains 14 residues. The CDR3 protein is CASSFRRNTGELFF. CDR3 sequence (DNA): TGTGCCAGCAGTTTTCGGAGAAACACCGGGGAGCTGTTTTTT.

This chain joins TRBV5-1 and TRBJ2-3; D perhaps matches TRBD2 (6 bases). The germline V gene has CDR1 SGHRS and CDR2 YFSETQ. V lost 6 bases to trimming and J lost 6 bases, with 8 bases between them. The CDR3 length is 11 residues. The CDR3 spells CASKLADTQYF. CDR3 in DNA: TGCGCCAGCAAACTAGCTGATACGCAGTATTTT.

The chain joins TRBV21-1 to TRBJ1-5. TRBV21-1 is given as a pseudogene. This CDR3 region has 12 residues. CDR3 nucleotide sequence: TGTGCCAGCAGCAAAGTCGATCAGCCCCAGCATTTT. This sequence encodes CASSKVDQPQHF.

This chain connects TRBV19 to TRBJ2-2, with TRBD2 identical over 7 bases. This CDR3 is 15 amino acids long. Germline assignment: CDR1 LNHDA and CDR2 SQIVND (reference sequence). V was pared by 6 bases and J by 0 bases, with 4 bases of the junction left unmatched. The CDR3 region is CASRPTSANTGELFF. DNA for the CDR3: TGTGCCAGTAGACCCACTAGCGCGAACACCGGGGAGCTGTTTTTT.

CDR3 DNA: TGTGCCAGCAGCCAGGGGGGCTATGGAAACACCATATATTTT. It encodes CASSQGGYGNTIYF. This chain connects TRBV11-2 to TRBJ1-3; 7 bases agree with TRBD1. Trimming at V came to 5 bases and at J to 3 bases, leaving 4 bases not matched to a gene. The CDR3 is made up of 14 amino acids. The germline CDR1 and CDR2 sequences are SGHAT and FQNNGV.

The rearrangement links TRBV5-1 to TRBJ2-1, with D perhaps matching TRBD2 (6 bases). Per the germline V gene, CDR1 is SGHRS and CDR2 is YFSETQ. The CDR3 is 20 residues long. The V end was cut by 0 bases, the J end by 7 bases, with 29 bases between. In DNA form, the CDR3 reads TGCGCCAGCAGCTTGGGGGTTTCGTGGTTGGACTATCAGGGCGGGAATGAGCAGTTCTTC. Protein product: CASSLGVSWLDYQGGNEQFF. Using reference TRBV5-1 and TRBJ2-1 for the parts outside the CDR3, the full variable domain is KAGVTQTPRYLIKTRGQQVTLSCSPISGHRSVSWYQQTPGQGLQFLFEYFSETQRNKGNFPGRFSGRQFSNSRSEMNVSTLELGDSALYLCASSLGVSWLDYQGGNEQFFGPGTRLTVL.

The chain links TRBV28 to TRBJ2-1, with a possible D match to TRBD1 (5 bases). In germline, CDR1 is MDHEN, CDR2 SYDVKM. The germline V and J ends were trimmed by 7 bases and 10 bases, with 20 bases remaining between them. This CDR3 contains 14 residues. CDR3 sequence reads: CASTPRAGLYEQFF. CDR3 nucleotides: TGTGCCAGCACCCCCAGGGCCGGTTTATACGAGCAGTTCTTC.

The chain uses TRBV5-4 and TRBJ2-5; 10 nucleotides line up with TRBD1. The CDR3 totals 15 residues. Germline trimming cut 4 bases from V and 5 bases from J; bases unmatched to any gene: 8. Germline lookup yields CDR1 SGHNT and CDR2 YYREEE (reference sequence). The CDR3 reads CASSPPGGQGETQYF. The CDR3 region has the DNA TGTGCCAGCAGCCCCCCGGGGGGACAGGGGGAGACCCAGTACTTC.